This T cell receptor (beta chain) was identified during a study of T-cell reconstitution after alpha-beta-depleted transplantation in children. Unique molecular identifiers were built into the TCRbeta library. TCRdb recomputed calls from the PCR reads with MiXCR, one row per CDR3 protein. The sample records about 480,000 distinct CDR3 sequences, approximately 12% being singletons. After removal of 0 bases from V and 8 bases from J, the junction contained 6 bases not matched to a gene. Looked up from germline, CDR1 is SGDLS and CDR2 is YYNGEE. The CDR3 has 15 residues. The sample holds many counts of this clonotype.

This chain connects TRBV9 to TRBJ2-1; 9 bases fit TRBD1. This receptor was taken from a human donor who donated a stem cell graft to a child with combined immunodeficiency. The material was PBMCs from the stem cell graft donor, obtained from the stem cell graft. The CDR3 DNA is TGTGCCAGCAGCGTAGCTCTGGACAGGGGCTATGAGCAGTTCTTC. It codes for CASSVALDRGYEQFF. The full variable domain, its missing parts supplied by reference TRBV9 and TRBJ2-1, is DSGVTQTPKHLITATGQRVTLRCSPRSGDLSVYWYQQSLDQGLQFLIQYYNGEERAKGNILERFSAQQFPDLHSELNLSSLELGDSALYFCASSVALDRGYEQFFGPGTRLTVL.